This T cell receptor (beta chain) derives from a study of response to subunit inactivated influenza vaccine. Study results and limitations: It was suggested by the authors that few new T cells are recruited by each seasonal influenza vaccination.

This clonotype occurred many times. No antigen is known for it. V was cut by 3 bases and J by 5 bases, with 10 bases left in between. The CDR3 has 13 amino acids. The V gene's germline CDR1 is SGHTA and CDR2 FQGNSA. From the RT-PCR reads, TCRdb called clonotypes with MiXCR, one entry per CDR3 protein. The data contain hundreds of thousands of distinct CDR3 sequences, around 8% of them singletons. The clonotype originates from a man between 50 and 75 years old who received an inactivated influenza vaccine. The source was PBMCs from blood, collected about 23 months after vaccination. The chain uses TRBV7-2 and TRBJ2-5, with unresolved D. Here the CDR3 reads CASSFDVSETQYF. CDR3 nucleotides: TGTGCCAGCAGCTTCGACGTTTCCGAGACCCAGTACTTC.